The text below deals with one T cell receptor (beta chain). Here immunoSEQ multiplex PCR was the method, and the copy in TCRdb shows in-frame clones only, minus some. The repertoire holds tens of thousands of clones, with about 80% as singletons. The source of the sample is a study of STAT5B mutations in CD4+ large granular lymphocyte leukemia. Sequencing was carried out using CD4+ T cells from blood buffy coats. The clonotype comes from a human donor in good health.

CDR3 sequence reads: CSVEGVMNTEAFF. Written as DNA, the CDR3 is TGCAGCGTTGAAGGGGTAATGAACACTGAAGCTTTCTTT. The chain carries TRBV29-1 and TRBJ1-1, with D uncertain. The CDR3 length is 13 residues. V dropped 1 base and J dropped 0 bases, with 6 bases sitting between them. Germline loops: CDR1 SQVTM, CDR2 ANQGSEA. Looking up the rest from reference TRBV29-1 and TRBJ1-1 gives the full variable domain: SAVISQKPSRDICQRGTSLTIQCQVDSQVTMMFWYRQQPGQSLTLIATANQGSEATYESGFVIDKFPISRPNLTFSTLTVSNMSPEDSSIYLCSVEGVMNTEAFFGQGTRLTVV.